The subject of this entry is one TCR beta chain. Its antigen remains unidentified. Base qualities are not provided; no much larger clone lies one nucleotide away. This specimen comes from a study of blood T cell repertoires in COVID-19 (dated by TCRdb to between 2020 and 2021). Regarding the complete study: Collaborator samples came from the United States, Italy and Spain and covered acute and convalescent phases of COVID-19. The material from the prospective study consisted of cDNA or gDNA derived from T cells, B-cell-depleted T cells, or PBMCs. The dataset comprised deeply sampled blood TCRbeta repertoires from subjects exposed to, actively infected with, or recovered from COVID-19. A freely available public database, intended as a resource for researchers studying the immune response to SARS-CoV-2, is where the repertoires were released. Samples came from the ongoing ImmuneRACE study (first 160 participants) plus 1,254 subjects from 6 global collaborators. Sample metadata almost always included a de-identified subject ID, COVID-19 status, age in years and sex. Where available, HLA class I and class II types were taken from metadata supplied by the sample provider and were not determined by assay-based typing.

TCRbeta CDR3 regions were amplified from genomic DNA using the immunoSEQ Assay, a bias-controlled multiplex PCR. The authors' analysis ran thus. Within the assay, amplification of reference gene primers was used to estimate how many nucleated cells each sample contained. Sequence reads were collapsed and filtered to measure the absolute abundance of every unique TCRbeta CDR3 rearrangement. For each sample, productive Simpson clonality was calculated by taking the square root of Simpson's diversity index across productive rearrangements. Entries here come from immuneACCESS through TCRdb and include only in-frame sequences with V and J called. Some clones fail to appear in such tables; in the studies checked, an unresolved V gene covers under half of the shortfall, and the cause of the remainder is unknown. That table is the source of V, J and clone size, and D and trimming were worked out from the DNA. This sample is represented by a few hundred thousand clones; roughly nine tenths of them were singletons. 2% to 2.5% of the sample belongs to the ten largest clones.

The CDR3 has 22 amino acids, counting the end cysteine and phenylalanine. Kept here is only the CDR3 DNA, which spans 66 bases and is read in frame from base 1. The collaborating institutions used their own protocols to collect whole blood in K2EDTA tubes. Collaborator samples were shipped for TCRbeta analysis as frozen whole blood, isolated PBMCs, or DNA extracted from either sample type. On the study overall, not on this receptor specifically: The quantity of clinical and demographic metadata differed by source and by participant and was supplied without curation.

Recombination connected TRBV21-1 to TRBJ2-1; the table calls TRBD2, which could not be checked here. TRBV21-1 is tagged as a pseudogene. This sequence was found in a woman aged 50 to 65 with acute or convalescent COVID-19. Sequenced material: peripheral blood. The bases read TGTGCCAGCAGCTATAAAAACCTAATAGGAGAAAGGACGGGAAGGGTCTACAATGAGCAGTTCTTC. This encodes CASSYKNLIGERTGRVYNEQFF.